One TCR beta chain is described in this entry. Its antigen is as yet unknown. Naive CD8 isolation took CD45RO-negative cells positively selected for CCR7 and excluded terminally differentiated effector memory CD45RA+ cells. Losses at the gene ends were 4 bases for V and 7 bases for J; bases not matched to a gene: 10. The CDR3 has 15 amino acids. Germline CDR1 is ENHRY and CDR2 is SYGVKD. The sample originates from a study of shared clonotypes between healthy human individuals. Study-wide background: Participating donors consisted of two women and a few men aged 18 to 49.

Sequencing was performed with immunoSEQ multiplex PCR; in TCRdb, only in-frame clones are kept and a portion is missing. The profile shows about 2.1 million clones, 93% of them singletons. General observations from the study: Owing to a small donor count, the genetic and exposure-history diversity represented was limited.

The sample comprised naive CD8+ T cells from PBMCs. The V call is TRBV10-3, the J call TRBJ2-1, with TRBD2 identical over 7 bases. This receptor was obtained from a young man in good health. Some clones in this sample may be carry-over from other donors' samples. In nucleotides, the CDR3 is TGTGCCATCAGTGGCCGGGCGGGAGCGGGGAATGAGCAGTTCTTC. Protein: CAISGRAGAGNEQFF.